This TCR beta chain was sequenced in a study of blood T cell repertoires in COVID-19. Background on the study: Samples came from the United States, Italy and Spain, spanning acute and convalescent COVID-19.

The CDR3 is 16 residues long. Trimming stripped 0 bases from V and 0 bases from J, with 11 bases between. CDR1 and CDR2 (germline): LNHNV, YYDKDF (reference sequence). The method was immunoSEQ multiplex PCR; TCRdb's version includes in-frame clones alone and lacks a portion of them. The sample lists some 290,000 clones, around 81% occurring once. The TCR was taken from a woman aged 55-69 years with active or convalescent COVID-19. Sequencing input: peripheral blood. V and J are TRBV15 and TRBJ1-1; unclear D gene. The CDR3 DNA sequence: TGTGCCACCAGCAGAGATATAACAGCAGTGAACACTGAAGCTTTCTTT. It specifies CATSRDITAVNTEAFF.